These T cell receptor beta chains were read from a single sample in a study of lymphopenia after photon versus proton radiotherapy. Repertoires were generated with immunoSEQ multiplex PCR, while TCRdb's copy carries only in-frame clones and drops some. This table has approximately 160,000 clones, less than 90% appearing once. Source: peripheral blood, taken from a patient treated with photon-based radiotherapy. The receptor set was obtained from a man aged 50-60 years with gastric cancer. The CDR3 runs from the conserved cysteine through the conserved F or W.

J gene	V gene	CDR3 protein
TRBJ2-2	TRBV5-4	CASGPGARTGELFF
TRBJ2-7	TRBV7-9	CASSSGQGGYEQYF
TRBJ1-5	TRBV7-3	CASSPDGNQPQHF
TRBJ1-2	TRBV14	CASSQDLPAMQDPYGYTF
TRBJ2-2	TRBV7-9	CASSFSSGELFF
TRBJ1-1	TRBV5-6	CASSLEQGGFVGTEAFF
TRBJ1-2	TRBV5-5	CASSLATDSLFGYTF
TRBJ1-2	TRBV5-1	CASSSLRGQGGYGYTF
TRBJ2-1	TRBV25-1	CASSDPGGRNNEQFF
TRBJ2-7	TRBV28	CASSPTGGSSYEQYF
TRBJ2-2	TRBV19	CASSMGSGQEELFF
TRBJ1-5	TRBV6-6	CASSYSTGGSQHF
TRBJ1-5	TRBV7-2	CASSSDGRSNQPQHF
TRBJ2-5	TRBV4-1	CASSQGYSSGSLETQYF
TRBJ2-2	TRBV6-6	CATYNRGGYTGELFF
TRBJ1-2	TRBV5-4	CASISDEGYGYTF
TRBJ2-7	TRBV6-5	CASRTTNSYEQYF
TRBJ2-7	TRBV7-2	CASSVDRGQYEQYF
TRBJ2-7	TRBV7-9	CASSSYYRDQRRYEQYF
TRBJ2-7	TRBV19	CASSIGTGKGSYEQYF
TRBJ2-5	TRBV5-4	CASSSGTSGRAGETQYF
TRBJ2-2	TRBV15	CATAVGGNTGELFF
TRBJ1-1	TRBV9	CASSEGRGNTEAFF
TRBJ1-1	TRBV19	CASSIEGAAEAFF
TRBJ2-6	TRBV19	CASSNDGGATSGANVLTF
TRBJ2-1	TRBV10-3	CAISPGQFEQFF
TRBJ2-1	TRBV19	CASSAGTGGMNEQFF
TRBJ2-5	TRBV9	CASSVTTYQTQYF
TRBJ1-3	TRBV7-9	CASSLDGRDSGNTIYF
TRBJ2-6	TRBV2	CASRAGGLSGANVLTF
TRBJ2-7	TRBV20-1	CSARQGPEQYF
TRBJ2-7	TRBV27	CASSFNPRSEQYF
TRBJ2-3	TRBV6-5	CASRTGGVDTQYF
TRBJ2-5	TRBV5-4	CASSTRTSGRIQTQYF
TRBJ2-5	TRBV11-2	CASSLKETQYF
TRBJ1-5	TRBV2	CASSGGTGRLEPQHF
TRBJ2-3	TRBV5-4	CASSFTDTQYF
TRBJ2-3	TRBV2	CASSRGPRTDTQYF
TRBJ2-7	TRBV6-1	CASIVGLAGVDEQYF
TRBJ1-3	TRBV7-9	CASRSTGNSGNTIYF
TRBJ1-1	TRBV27	CASSYWRDTEAFF
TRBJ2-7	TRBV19	CASTSSGSSYEQYF
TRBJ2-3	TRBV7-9	CASSSSGGGDTQYF
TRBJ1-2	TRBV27	CASSPTDRDYGYTF
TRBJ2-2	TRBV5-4	CASSFSLTSGSDTGELFF
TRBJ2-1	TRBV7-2	CASSFKAGESEQFF
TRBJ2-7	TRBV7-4	CASSLKRTRDHEQYF
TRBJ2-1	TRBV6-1	CASRSTVTNEQFF
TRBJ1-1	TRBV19	CASSTFVGNTEAFF
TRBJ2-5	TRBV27	CASSFSAPKGQGAGETQYF
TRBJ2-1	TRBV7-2	CASSWTGSGYNEQFF
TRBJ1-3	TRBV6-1	CASSEGGTGNTIYF
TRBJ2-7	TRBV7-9	CASSLDATSGSSYEQYF
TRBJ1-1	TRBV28	CASSRGTGLEAFF
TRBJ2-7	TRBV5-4	CASSYASYEQYF